This TCR beta chain was captured in a study of Ad26.COV2.S vaccination and SARS-CoV-2 variants. Treatment reported: roughly 18 received Ad26.COV2.S at low or high dose, single or two shots; roughly five received placebo; per-sample allocation not given. Specimen acquisition occurred on day 63 following the initial vaccine or placebo injection. Repertoires were generated with immunoSEQ multiplex PCR, while TCRdb's copy carries only in-frame clones and drops some. The repertoire holds more than 300,000 clones, about 88% seen once, with approximately 5.9% in the top ten. Trimming removed 4 bases from V and 0 bases from J, with 13 bases in between. This CDR3 contains 17 residues. Germline CDR1 and CDR2: LNHDA and SQIVND (reference sequence).

The chain has TRBV19 and TRBJ2-6; the D gene is possibly TRBD2 (6 bases). The sample here was peripheral blood, taken in a trial of Ad26.COV2.S vaccine versus placebo. The sequence came from a person between 18 and 59 years old who received the Ad26.COV2.S COVID-19 vaccine or a placebo. CDR3 residues: CASSTGLRSSGANVLTF. CDR3 nucleotides: TGTGCCAGTAGTACGGGACTCCGCAGCTCTGGGGCCAACGTCCTGACTTTC.